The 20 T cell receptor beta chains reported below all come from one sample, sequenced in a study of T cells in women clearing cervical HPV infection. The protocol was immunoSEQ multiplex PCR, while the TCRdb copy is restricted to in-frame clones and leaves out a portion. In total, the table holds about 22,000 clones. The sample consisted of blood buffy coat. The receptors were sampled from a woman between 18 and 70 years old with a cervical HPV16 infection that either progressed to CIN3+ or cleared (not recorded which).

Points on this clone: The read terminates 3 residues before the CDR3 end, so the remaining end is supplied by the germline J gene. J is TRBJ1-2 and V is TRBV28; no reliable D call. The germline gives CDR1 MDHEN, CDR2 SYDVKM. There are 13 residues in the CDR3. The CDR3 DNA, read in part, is TGTGCCAGCAGTTTCTATTCGTCGGGGGGC. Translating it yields CASSFYSSGG. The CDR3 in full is CASSFYSSGGYTF.

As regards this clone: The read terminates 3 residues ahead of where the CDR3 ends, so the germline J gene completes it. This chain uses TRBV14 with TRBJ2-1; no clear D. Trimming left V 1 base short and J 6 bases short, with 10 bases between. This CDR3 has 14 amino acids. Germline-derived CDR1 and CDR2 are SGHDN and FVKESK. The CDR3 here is CASSQVTGFNEQFF. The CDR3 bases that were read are TGTGCCAGCAGCCAAGTCACGGGTTTCAATGAG.

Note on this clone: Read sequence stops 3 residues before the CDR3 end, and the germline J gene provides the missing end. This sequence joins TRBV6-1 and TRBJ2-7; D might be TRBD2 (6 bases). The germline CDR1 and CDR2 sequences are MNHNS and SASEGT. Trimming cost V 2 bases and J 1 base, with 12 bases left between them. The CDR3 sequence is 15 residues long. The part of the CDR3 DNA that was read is TGTGCCAGCAGTGAACGGGCGGGGAGGTCCTACGAG. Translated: CASSERAGRSYE. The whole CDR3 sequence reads CASSERAGRSYEQYF.

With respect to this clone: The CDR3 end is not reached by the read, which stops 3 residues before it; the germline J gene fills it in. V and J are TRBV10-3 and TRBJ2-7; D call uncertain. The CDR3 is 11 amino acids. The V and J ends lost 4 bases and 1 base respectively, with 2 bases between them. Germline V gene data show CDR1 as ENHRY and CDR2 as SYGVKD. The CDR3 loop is CAISASYEQYF. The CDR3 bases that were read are TGTGCCATCAGTGCGTCCTACGAG.

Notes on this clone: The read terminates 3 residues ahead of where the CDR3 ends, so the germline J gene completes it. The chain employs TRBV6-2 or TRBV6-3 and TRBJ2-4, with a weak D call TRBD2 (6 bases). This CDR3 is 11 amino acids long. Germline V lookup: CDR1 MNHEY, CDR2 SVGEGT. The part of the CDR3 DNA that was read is TGTGCCAGCATGGCGGACTATGGT. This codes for CASMADYG. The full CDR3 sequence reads CASMADYGQYF.

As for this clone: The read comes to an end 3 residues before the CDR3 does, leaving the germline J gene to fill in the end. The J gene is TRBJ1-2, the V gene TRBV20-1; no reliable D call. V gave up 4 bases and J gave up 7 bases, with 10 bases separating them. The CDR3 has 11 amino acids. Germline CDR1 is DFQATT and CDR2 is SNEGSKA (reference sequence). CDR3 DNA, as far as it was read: TGCAGTGCTATCGTGAGGTCTGGC. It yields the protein CSAIVRSG. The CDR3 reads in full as CSAIVRSGYTF.

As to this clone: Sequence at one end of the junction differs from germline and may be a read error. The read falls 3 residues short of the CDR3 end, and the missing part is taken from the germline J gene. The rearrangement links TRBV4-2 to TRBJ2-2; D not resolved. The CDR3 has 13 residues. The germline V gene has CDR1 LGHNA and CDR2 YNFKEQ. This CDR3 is CASSQVEAGELFF. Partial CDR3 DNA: TGCGCCAGCAGCCAAGTCGAGGCCGGGGAG.

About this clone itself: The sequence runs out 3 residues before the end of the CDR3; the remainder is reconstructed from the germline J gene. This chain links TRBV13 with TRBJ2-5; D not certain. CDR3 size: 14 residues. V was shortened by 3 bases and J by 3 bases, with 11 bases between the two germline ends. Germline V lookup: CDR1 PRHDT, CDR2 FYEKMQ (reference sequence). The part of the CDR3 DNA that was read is TGTGCCAGCAGCTTCGAGCTCGACAAAGAGACC. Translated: CASSFELDKET. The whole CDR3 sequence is CASSFELDKETQYF.

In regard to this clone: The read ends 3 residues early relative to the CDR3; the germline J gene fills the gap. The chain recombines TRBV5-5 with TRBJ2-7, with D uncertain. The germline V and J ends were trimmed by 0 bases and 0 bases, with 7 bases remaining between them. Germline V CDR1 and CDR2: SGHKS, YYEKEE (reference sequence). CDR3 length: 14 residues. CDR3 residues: CASSLEGYSYEQYF. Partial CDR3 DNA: TGTGCCAGCAGCTTGGAGGGTTACTCCTACGAG.

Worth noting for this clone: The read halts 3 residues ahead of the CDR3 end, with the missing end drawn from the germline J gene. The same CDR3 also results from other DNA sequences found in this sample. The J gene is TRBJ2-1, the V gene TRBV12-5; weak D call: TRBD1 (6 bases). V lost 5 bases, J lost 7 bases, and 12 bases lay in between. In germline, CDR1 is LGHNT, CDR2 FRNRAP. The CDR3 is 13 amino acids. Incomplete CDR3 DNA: TGTGCTAGTGGTCCAGGCAGGGGAAATGAG. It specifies CASGPGRGNE. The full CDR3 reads CASGPGRGNEQFF.

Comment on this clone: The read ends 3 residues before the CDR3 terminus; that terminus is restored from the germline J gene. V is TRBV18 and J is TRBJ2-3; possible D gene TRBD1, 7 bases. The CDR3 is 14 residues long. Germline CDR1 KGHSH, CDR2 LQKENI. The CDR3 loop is CASSPRDSLQPQYF. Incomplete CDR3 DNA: TGTGCCAGCTCACCGCGGGACAGTTTACAGCCG.

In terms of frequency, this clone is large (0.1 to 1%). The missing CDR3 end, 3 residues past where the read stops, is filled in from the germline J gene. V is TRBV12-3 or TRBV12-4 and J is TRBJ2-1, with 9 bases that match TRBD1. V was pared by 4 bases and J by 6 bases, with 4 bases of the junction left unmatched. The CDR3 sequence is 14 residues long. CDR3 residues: CASSSQGAFNEQFF. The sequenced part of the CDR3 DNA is TGTGCCAGCAGTTCACAGGGGGCTTTCAATGAG.

CDR3 region: CASSRDRGSDVYNSPLHF. CDR3 DNA, as far as it was read: TGTGCCAGCAGCCGCGACAGGGGTTCCGATGTCTATAATTCACCC. This chain connects TRBV14 to TRBJ1-6, with 8 bases identical to TRBD1. The read ends 3 residues early relative to the CDR3; the germline J gene fills the gap. With 4 bases clipped from V and 3 bases from J, the junction kept 11 bases outside the gene matches. CDR1 is SGHDN and CDR2 is FVKESK in the germline V gene. The CDR3 runs 18 residues.

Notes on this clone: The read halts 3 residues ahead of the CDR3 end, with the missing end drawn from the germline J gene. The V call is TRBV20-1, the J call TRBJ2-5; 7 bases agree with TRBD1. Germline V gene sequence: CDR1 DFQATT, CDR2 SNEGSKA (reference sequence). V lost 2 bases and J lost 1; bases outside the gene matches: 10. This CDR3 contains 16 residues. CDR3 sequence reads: CSARPLQGWVQETQYF. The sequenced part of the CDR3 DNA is TGCAGTGCTAGACCATTACAGGGGTGGGTCCAAGAGACC.

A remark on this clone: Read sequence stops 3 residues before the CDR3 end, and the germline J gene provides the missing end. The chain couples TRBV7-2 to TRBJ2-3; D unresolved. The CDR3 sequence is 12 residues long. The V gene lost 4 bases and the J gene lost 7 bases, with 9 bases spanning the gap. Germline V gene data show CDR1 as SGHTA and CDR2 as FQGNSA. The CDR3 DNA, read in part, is TGTGCCAGCAGCTCCAGACTGAATACG. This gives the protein CASSSRLNT. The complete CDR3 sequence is CASSSRLNTQYF.

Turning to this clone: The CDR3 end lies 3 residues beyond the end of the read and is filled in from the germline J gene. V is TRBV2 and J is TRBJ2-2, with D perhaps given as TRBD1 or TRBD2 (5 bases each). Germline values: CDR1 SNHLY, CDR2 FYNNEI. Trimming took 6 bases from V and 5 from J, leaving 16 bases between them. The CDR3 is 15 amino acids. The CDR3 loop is CASRREGRRTGELFF. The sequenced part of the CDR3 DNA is TGTGCCAGCAGAAGAGAGGGGCGGCGAACCGGGGAG.

The sequenced CDR3 bases are TGTGCCAGCAGCCGTCCCGGGACATTCCCAGATACG. Protein sequence: CASSRPGTFPDT. The complete CDR3 protein is CASSRPGTFPDTQYF. This chain uses TRBV14 with TRBJ2-3, with D tentatively TRBD1 (6 bases). The sequence runs out 3 residues before the end of the CDR3; the remainder is reconstructed from the germline J gene. Between the trimmed V and J ends, which lost 4 bases and 4 bases, there was a span of 15 bases. Germline CDR1 reads SGHDN; CDR2 reads FVKESK. This CDR3 has 15 residues.

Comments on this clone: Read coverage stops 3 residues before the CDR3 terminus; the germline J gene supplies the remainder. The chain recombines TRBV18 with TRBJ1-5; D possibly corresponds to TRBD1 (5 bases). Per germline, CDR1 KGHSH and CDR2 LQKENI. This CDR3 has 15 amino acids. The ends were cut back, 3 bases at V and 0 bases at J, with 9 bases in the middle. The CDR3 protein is CASSPQGSSNQPQHF. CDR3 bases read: TGTGCCAGCTCACCTCAGGGTTCTAGCAATCAGCCC.

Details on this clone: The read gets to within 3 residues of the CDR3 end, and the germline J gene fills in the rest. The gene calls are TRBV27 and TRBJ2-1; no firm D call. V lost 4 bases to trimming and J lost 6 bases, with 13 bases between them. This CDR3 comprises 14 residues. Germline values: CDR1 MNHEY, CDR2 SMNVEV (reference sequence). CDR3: CASSSRRSSNEQFF. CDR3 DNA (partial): TGTGCCAGCAGTTCTCGCCGGTCAAGCAATGAG.

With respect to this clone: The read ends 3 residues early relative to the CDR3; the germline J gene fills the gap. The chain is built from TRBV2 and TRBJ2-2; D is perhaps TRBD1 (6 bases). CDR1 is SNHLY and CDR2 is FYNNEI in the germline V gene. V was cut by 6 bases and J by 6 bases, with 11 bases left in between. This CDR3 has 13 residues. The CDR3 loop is CASSQGLAGELFF. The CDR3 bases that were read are TGTGCCAGCAGCCAGGGGCTGGCCGGGGAG.